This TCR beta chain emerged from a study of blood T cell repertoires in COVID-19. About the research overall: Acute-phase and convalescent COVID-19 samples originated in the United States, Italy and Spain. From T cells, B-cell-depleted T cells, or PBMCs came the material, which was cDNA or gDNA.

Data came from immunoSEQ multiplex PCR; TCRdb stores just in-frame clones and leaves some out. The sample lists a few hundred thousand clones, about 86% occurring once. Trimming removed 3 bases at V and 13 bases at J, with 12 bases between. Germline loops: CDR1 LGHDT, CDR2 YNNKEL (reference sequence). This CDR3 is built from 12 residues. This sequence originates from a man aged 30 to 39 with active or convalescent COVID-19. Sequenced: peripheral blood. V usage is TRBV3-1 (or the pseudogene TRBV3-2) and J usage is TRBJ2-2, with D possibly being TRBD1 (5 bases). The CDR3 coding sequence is TGTGCCAGCAGCCACGGACACGTCGGGCTGTTTTTT. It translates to CASSHGHVGLFF.